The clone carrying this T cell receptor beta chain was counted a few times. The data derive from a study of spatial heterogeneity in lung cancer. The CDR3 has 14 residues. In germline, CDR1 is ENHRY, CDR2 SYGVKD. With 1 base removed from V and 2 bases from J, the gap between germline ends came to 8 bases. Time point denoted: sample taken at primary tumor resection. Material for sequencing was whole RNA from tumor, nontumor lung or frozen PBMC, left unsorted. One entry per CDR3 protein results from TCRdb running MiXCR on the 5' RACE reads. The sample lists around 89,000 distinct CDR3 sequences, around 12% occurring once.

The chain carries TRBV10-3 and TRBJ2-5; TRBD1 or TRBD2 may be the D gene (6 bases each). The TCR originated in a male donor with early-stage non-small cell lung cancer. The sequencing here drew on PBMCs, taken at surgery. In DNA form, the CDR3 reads TGTGCCATCAGTGAGTTAGGGGGGCAAGAGACCCAGTACTTC. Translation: CAISELGGQETQYF.